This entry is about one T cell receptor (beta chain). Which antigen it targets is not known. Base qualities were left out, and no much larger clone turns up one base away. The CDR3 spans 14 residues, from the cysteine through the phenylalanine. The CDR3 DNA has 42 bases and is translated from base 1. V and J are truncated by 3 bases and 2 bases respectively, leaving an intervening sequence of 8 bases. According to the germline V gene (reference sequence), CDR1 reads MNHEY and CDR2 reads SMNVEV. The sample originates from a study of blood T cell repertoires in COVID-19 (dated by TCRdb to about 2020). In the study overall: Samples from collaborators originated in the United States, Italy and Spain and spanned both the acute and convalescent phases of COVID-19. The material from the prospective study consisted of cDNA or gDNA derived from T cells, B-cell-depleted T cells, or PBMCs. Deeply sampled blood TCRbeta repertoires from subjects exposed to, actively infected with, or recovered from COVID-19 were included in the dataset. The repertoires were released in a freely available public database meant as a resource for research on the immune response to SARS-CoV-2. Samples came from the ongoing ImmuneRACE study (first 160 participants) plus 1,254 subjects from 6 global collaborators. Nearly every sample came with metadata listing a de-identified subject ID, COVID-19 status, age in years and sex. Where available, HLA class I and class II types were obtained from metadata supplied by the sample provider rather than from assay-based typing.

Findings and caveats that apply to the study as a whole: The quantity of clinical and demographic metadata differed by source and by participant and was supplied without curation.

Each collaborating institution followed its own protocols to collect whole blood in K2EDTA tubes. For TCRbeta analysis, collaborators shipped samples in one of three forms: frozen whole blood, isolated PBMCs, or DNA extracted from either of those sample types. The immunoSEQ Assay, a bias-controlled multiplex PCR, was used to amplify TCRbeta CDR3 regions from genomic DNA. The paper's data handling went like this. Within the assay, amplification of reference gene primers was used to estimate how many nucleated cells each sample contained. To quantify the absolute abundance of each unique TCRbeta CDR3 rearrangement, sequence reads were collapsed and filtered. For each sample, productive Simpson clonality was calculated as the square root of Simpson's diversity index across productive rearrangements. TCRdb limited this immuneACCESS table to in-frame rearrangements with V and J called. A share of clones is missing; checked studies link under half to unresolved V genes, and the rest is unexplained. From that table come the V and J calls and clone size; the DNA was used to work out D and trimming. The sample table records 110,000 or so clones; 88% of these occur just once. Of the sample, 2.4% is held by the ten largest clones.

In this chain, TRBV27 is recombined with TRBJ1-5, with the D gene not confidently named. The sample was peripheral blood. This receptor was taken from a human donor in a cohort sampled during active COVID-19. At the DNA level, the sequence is TGTGCCAGCAGTTTTGGCCCCGGCAATCAGCCCCAGCATTTT. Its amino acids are CASSFGPGNQPQHF.